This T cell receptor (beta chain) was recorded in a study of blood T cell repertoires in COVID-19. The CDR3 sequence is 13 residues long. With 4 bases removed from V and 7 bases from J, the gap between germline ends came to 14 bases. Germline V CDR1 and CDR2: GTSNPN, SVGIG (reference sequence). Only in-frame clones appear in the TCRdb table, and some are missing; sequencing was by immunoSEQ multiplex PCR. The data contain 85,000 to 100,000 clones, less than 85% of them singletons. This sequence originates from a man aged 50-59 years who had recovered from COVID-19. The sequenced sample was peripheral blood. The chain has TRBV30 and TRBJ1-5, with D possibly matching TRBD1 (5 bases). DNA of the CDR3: TGTGCCTGGACTAGACAGATTGGACAGCCCCAGCATTTT. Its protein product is CAWTRQIGQPQHF.